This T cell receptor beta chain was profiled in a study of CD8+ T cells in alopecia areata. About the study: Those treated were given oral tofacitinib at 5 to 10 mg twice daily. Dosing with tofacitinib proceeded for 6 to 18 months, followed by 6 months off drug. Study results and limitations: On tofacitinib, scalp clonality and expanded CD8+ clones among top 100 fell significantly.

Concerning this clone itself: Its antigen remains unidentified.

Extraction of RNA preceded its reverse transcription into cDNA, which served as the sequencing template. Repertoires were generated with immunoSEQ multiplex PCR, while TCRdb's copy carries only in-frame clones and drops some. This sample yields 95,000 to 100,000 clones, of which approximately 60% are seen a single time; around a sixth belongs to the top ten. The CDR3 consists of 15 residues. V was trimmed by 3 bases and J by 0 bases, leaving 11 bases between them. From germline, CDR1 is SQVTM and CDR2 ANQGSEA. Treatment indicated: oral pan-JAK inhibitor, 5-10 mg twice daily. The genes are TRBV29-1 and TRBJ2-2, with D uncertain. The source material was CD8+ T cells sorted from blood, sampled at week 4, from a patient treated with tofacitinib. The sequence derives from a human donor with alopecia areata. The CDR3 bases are TGCAGCGTTGATTCTGGCCAGGCGAACACCGGGGAGCTGTTTTTT. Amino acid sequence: CSVDSGQANTGELFF.